The rows below give T cell receptor beta chains drawn from one sample of a study of blood T cell repertoires in COVID-19. Sequencing was performed with immunoSEQ multiplex PCR; in TCRdb, only in-frame clones are kept and a portion is missing. The sample lists hundreds of thousands of clones, 65% to 85% seen once, with 3% to 4% in the top ten. The sample taken for sequencing was PBMCs or T cells enriched from blood (not recorded which). These receptors were collected from a woman aged 55-69 years who had recovered from COVID-19. The CDR3 runs from the conserved cysteine through the conserved F or W. A D gene is named only where the DNA matches it firmly. Size is stated for part of the rows, as once, few or many counts, or as a class when the clone is expanded.

>TRBJ2-1|TRBV7-3|-|-
TGTGCCAGCAGCATCAAACAGAGCTCCTACAATGAGCAGTTCTTC
CASSIKQSSYNEQFF
>TRBJ2-3|TRBV5-1|TRBD2|-
TGCGCCAGCAGCTTGGCTAGCGGGAGGACAGATACGCAGTATTTT
CASSLASGRTDTQYF
>TRBJ1-2|TRBV9|TRBD1|-
TGTGCCAGCAGCGTAGATCAGGGGGCCTATGGCTACACCTTC
CASSVDQGAYGYTF
>TRBJ2-2|TRBV11-1|TRBD1|-
TGTGCCAGCAGGGAGACAGGGGGCGCGAACACCGGGGAGCTGTTTTTT
CASRETGGANTGELFF
>TRBJ1-5|TRBV19|-|-
TGTGCCAGTAGCTTGGCCGGAGGCAATCAGCCCCAGCATTTT
CASSLAGGNQPQHF
>TRBJ2-7|TRBV7-2|-|-
TGTGCCAGCAGCTTAAGGCGGGACCGCTCCTACGAGCAGTACTTC
CASSLRRDRSYEQYF
>TRBJ1-5|TRBV7-7|TRBD1|-
TGTGCCAGCAGCTTGGACAGGGAATTAGGTGAGAATCAGCCCCAGCATTTT
CASSLDRELGENQPQHF
>TRBJ1-2|TRBV19|TRBD1|-
TGTGCCAGTAGCCCCCGCAGGGGGCTAAACTATGGCTACACCTTC
CASSPRRGLNYGYTF
>TRBJ1-2|TRBV10-1|-|-
TGCGCCAGCAGTGAGGGGGTCCAGACAGATGGCTACACCTTC
CASSEGVQTDGYTF
>TRBJ2-5|TRBV21-1|-|-
TGTGCCAGCAGCCGGCCCCGGGAAGGGCTGCGCAGTCAAGAGACCCAGTACTTC
CASSRPREGLRSQETQYF
>TRBJ2-3|TRBV2|-|few
TGTGCCAGCCTTCCGTCTCCTAGCCGGAAAAGGCAGGATACGCAGTATTTT
CASLPSPSRKRQDTQYF
>TRBJ2-7|TRBV5-4|-|-
TGTGCCAGCAGCTTGCAGGGTATCGACGAGCAGTACTTC
CASSLQGIDEQYF
>TRBJ2-1|TRBV5-1|TRBD2|-
TGCGCCAGCAGCTTGGCTAGCGGGAGAACTCGAGGGTACAATGAGCAGTTCTTC
CASSLASGRTRGYNEQFF
>TRBJ2-7|TRBV18|TRBD1|-
TGTGCCAGCTCAACCGGGACAGGGTCCTACGAGCAGTACTTC
CASSTGTGSYEQYF
>TRBJ2-3|TRBV5-4|-|once
TGTGCCAGCAGCTCCACGCGGGGAGCAGATACGCAGTATTTT
CASSSTRGADTQYF
>TRBJ1-3|TRBV5-8|TRBD1|-
TGTGCCAGCGGGCGGACAGGGGGCGCATCCGGAAACACCATATATTTT
CASGRTGGASGNTIYF
>TRBJ1-2|TRBV7-9|-|-
TGTGCCAGCAGCTTAGCAACAGGTCCCTATGGCTACACCTTC
CASSLATGPYGYTF
>TRBJ2-5|TRBV11-2|TRBD2|-
TGTGCCAGCAGCTCCAGCGGGGGGGCTGGGACCCAGTACTTC
CASSSSGGAGTQYF
>TRBJ1-3|TRBV29-1|TRBD1|-
TGCAGCGGTGGGACAGGATCCTCTGGAAACACCATATATTTT
CSGGTGSSGNTIYF
>TRBJ1-4|TRBV19|-|-
TGTGCCAGTAGTATACGGACCCCCGACGGGGGAGAAAAACTGTTTTTT
CASSIRTPDGGEKLFF
>TRBJ2-5|TRBV3-1/TRBV3-2|-|-
TGTGCCAGCAGCCCACCCGGAGAGACCCAGTACTTC
CASSPPGETQYF
>TRBJ2-2|TRBV28|-|-
TGTGCCAGCAGCCCGGGACACCTGAACACCGGGGAGCTGTTTTTT
CASSPGHLNTGELFF
>TRBJ2-7|TRBV4-3|-|-
TGCGCCAGCAGCCTCGGGACAATGAGCGGCTACGAGCAGTACTTC
CASSLGTMSGYEQYF
>TRBJ2-1|TRBV20-1|-|-
TGCAGTGCTATTGACGGGAGATTCTACAATGAGCAGTTCTTC
CSAIDGRFYNEQFF
>TRBJ1-4|TRBV2|-|-
TGTGCCAGCAGTGAAAATGCGGATTCGAATGAAAAACTGTTTTTT
CASSENADSNEKLFF
>TRBJ2-1|TRBV6-5|-|once
TGTGCCAGCAGTTACCAGAGGGCTACATCCTACAATGAGCAGTTCTTC
CASSYQRATSYNEQFF
>TRBJ1-2|TRBV15|-|-
TGTGCCACCAGCAGAGACCTGGCAGCCCCTAGGGGCTACACCTTC
CATSRDLAAPRGYTF
>TRBJ1-1|TRBV14|-|-
TGTGCCAGCAGCCGAGATTTGGGAGGGAACACTGAAGCTTTCTTT
CASSRDLGGNTEAFF
>TRBJ1-1|TRBV5-1|-|-
TGCGCCAGCAGCTTGTCACAGGCGAACACTGAAGCTTTCTTT
CASSLSQANTEAFF
>TRBJ2-5|TRBV7-8|TRBD1|-
TGTGCCAGCAGCCGCACCGGGACAGGAGCAAAAGAGACCCAGTACTTC
CASSRTGTGAKETQYF
>TRBJ2-3|TRBV10-3|TRBD2|-
TGTGCCATCATGGGGACCACTAGCGGGCCTGGAAGCACAGATACGCAGTATTTT
CAIMGTTSGPGSTDTQYF
>TRBJ2-1|TRBV11-2|-|-
TGTGCCAGCACGCCCCAGGGAACCTTCTCCTACAATGAGCAGTTCTTC
CASTPQGTFSYNEQFF
>TRBJ2-1|TRBV6-6|TRBD1|-
TGTGCCAGCAGTTGGGGACAGGGCCCCTCTGATGAGCAGTTCTTC
CASSWGQGPSDEQFF
>TRBJ1-5|TRBV29-1|TRBD1|-
TGCAGCGCCCTGACAGGGTATGATCAGCCCCAGCATTTT
CSALTGYDQPQHF
>TRBJ1-5|TRBV15|TRBD1|many
TGTGCCACCAGCGCGGACAGGGGCCGGCCCCAGCATTTT
CATSADRGRPQHF
>TRBJ1-3|TRBV6-6|-|-
TGTGCCAGCACGGGGGTGGGCTCTGGAAACACCATATATTTT
CASTGVGSGNTIYF
>TRBJ1-1|TRBV10-3|TRBD1|-
TGTGCCATCAGTGAGGACAGGGGCGGAGTGAACACTGAAGCTTTCTTT
CAISEDRGGVNTEAFF
>TRBJ1-3|TRBV7-2|TRBD1|-
TGTGCCAGCAGCTTAGAGAGGACCAGGGGGGGAAACACCATATATTTT
CASSLERTRGGNTIYF
>TRBJ1-2|TRBV29-1|TRBD1|-
TGCAGCGCGCAACAGTCGGACAGGCCGATTCTCTCGGGCTACACCTTC
CSAQQSDRPILSGYTF
>TRBJ2-1|TRBV27|-|few
TGTGCCAGCAGTTTACGACTACTTGGCAATGAGCAGTTCTTC
CASSLRLLGNEQFF
>TRBJ1-1|TRBV5-8|-|once
TGTGCCAGCAGCTTGATTCGGCAGGGCCTATCTGAAGCTTTCTTT
CASSLIRQGLSEAFF
>TRBJ2-1|TRBV24-1|-|-
TGTGCCACCAGTGATTCGGGGCAGGGGTTAGGCAATGAGCAGTTCTTC
CATSDSGQGLGNEQFF
>TRBJ2-7|TRBV27|-|-
TGTGCCAGCAGTTCCCGACTAGGGGGCAACTACGAGCAGTACTTC
CASSSRLGGNYEQYF
>TRBJ1-2|TRBV12-5|TRBD1|-
TGTGCTAGTGGTTTGGGAACCCAGGGGGCGAGCGCCTATGGCTACACCTTC
CASGLGTQGASAYGYTF
>TRBJ1-1|TRBV11-2|TRBD1|-
TGTGCCAGCAGCTCTCGACAGGGCGGCATGGACACTGAAGCTTTCTTT
CASSSRQGGMDTEAFF
>TRBJ1-3|TRBV28|-|-
TGTGCCAGCAGGAGGACACCCTCTGGAAACACCATATATTTT
CASRRTPSGNTIYF
>TRBJ1-5|TRBV7-9|-|-
TGTGCCAGCAGCTTAGAGACTCATCAGCCCCAGCATTTT
CASSLETHQPQHF
>TRBJ2-1|TRBV3-1/TRBV3-2|TRBD2|-
TGTGCCAGCAGCCAAGACGGCGGGGGCTACAATGAGCAGTTCTTC
CASSQDGGGYNEQFF
>TRBJ2-7|TRBV3-1/TRBV3-2|TRBD1|-
TGTGCCAGCAACAATTTACAGGGGACGAGGGGCGAGCAGTACTTC
CASNNLQGTRGEQYF
>TRBJ2-7|TRBV7-8|TRBD1|-
TGTGCCAGCAGCGAGCCGGGACAGGGAGCCCACGAGCAGTACTTC
CASSEPGQGAHEQYF
>TRBJ1-4|TRBV3-1/TRBV3-2|-|once
TGTGCCAGCAGCCAAACGTCGGGGGGGCTGTTTTTT
CASSQTSGGLFF